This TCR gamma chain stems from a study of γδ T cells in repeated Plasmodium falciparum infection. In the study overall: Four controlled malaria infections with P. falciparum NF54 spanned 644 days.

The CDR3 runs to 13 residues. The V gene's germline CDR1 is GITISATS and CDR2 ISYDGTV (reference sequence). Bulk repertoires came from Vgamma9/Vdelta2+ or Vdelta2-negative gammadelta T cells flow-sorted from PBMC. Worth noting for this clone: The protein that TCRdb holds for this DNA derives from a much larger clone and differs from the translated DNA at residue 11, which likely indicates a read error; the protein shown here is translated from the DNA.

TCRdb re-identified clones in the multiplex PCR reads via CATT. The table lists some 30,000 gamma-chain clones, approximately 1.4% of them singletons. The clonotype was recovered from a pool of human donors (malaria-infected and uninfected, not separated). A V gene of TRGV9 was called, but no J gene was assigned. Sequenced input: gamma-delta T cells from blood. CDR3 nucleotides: TGTGCCTTGTGGGAGGATAAGGGGGGTAAGAACCTCTTT. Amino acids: CALWEDKGGKNLF.